The source of this T cell receptor beta chain is a study of cytotoxic CD8 clonotypes in ibrutinib-treated CLL. About the research overall: The patient breakdown showed about ten relapsed/refractory and some 14 treatment-naive cases, with fewer than 18 IGHV unmutated. The study recorded mean values of 255,043 productive templates and 94,082 productive rearrangements per sample.

This CDR3 comprises 15 residues. V was trimmed by 6 bases and J by 3 bases, leaving 15 bases between them. Germline V lookup: CDR1 MDHEN, CDR2 SYDVKM. Regarding the study as a whole: T-cell clonality at baseline went above that of age-matched healthy donors and rose and fell with circulating CD8+ T-cell counts.

With regard to this clone: Its antigen is not known.

Assay: immunoSEQ multiplex PCR; the TCRdb copy retains only in-frame clones and omits some. This table holds roughly 200,000 clones, 60% to 80% found once. The sequence came from a human donor with chronic lymphocytic leukemia. This chain connects TRBV28 to TRBJ1-3; the D gene is possibly TRBD1 (5 bases). The sequences come from PBMCs, collected after 12 months of ibrutinib treatment. CDR3 coding DNA: TGTGCCAGCAGAGCCCCAGGGAGCCGTGGAAACACCATATATTTT. It codes for CASRAPGSRGNTIYF.